The subject of this entry is one TCR beta chain. Profiled with immunoSEQ multiplex PCR; TCRdb holds only in-frame clones, not every one. The data hold about 130,000 clones, with over 75% observed a single time. V was pared by 3 bases and J by 0 bases, with 10 bases between. The CDR3 has 14 residues. The germline gives CDR1 DFQATT, CDR2 SNEGSKA (reference sequence). This entry is derived from a study of blood T cell repertoires in COVID-19. Study details: Samples of COVID-19 (acute and convalescent) were obtained from the United States, Italy and Spain.

The sequence derives from a man aged 40-50 years with active or convalescent COVID-19. Material: peripheral blood. V gene TRBV20-1 combines with J gene TRBJ2-3; perhaps TRBD2 as D (5 bases). This chain's CDR3 is CSASNGVSTDTQYF. In DNA, the CDR3 is TGCAGTGCTAGTAACGGGGTTAGCACAGATACGCAGTATTTT.